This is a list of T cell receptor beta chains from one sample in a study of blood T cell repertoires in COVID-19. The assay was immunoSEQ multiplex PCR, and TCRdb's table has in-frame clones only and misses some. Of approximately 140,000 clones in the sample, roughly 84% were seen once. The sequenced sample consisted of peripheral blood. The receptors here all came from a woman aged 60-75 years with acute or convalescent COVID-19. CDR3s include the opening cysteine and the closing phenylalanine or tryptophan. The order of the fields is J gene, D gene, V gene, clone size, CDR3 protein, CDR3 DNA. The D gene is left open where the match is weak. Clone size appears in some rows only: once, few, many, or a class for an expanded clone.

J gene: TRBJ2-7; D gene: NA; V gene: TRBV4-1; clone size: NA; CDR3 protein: CASSQGLPYEQYF; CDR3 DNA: TGCGCCAGCAGCCAAGGGCTCCCCTACGAGCAGTACTTC
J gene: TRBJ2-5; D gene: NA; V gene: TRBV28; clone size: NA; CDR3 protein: CASSPLGGEETQYF; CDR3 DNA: TGTGCCAGCAGTCCCTTGGGCGGGGAAGAGACCCAGTACTTC
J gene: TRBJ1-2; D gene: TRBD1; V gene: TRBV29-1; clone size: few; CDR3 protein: CSVKMGQIYGYTF; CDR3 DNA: TGCAGCGTTAAAATGGGACAGATCTATGGCTACACCTTC
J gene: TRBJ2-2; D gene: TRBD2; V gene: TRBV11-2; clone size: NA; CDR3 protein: CASSSTSGGAFDTGELFF; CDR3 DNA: TGTGCCAGCAGCAGTACTAGCGGGGGGGCATTTGACACCGGGGAGCTGTTTTTT
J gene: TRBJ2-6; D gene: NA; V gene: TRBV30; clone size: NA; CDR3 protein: CAWSLSGSGANVLTF; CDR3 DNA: TGTGCCTGGAGTTTATCGGGCTCTGGGGCCAACGTCCTGACTTTC
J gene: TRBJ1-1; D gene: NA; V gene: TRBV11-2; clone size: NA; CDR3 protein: CASSLMRGSSSEAFF; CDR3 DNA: TGTGCCAGCAGCTTAATGCGGGGGAGTAGCTCTGAAGCTTTCTTT
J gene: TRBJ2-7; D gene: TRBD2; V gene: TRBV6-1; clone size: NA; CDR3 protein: CASSEATGGPGYEQYF; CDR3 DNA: TGTGCCAGCAGTGAAGCGACGGGAGGGCCAGGCTACGAGCAGTACTTC
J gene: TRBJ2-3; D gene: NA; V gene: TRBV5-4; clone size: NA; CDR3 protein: CASSSPQGGGTDTQYF; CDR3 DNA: TGTGCCAGCAGCTCACCTCAGGGGGGAGGCACAGATACGCAGTATTTT
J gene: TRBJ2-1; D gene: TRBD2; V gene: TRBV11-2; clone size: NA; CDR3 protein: CASSLESGGRNEQFF; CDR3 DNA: TGTGCCAGCAGCTTAGAAAGCGGGGGGAGGAATGAGCAGTTCTTC
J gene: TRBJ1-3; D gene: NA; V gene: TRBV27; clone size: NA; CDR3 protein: CASSFGRMGNTIYF; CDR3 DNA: TGTGCCAGCAGTTTCGGCAGGATGGGAAACACCATATATTTT
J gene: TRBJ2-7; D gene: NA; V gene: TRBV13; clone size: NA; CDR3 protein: CASSLGGGPGEQYF; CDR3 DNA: TGTGCCAGCAGCTTAGGGGGGGGTCCGGGCGAGCAGTACTTC
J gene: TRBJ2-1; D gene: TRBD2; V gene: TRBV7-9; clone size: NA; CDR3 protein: CASSSSGGFNEQFF; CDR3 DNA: TGTGCCAGCAGCTCCAGCGGGGGCTTCAATGAGCAGTTCTTC
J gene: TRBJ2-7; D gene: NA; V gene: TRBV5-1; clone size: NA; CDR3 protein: CASSPPSEGYEQYF; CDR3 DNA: TGCGCCAGCAGCCCACCCTCGGAGGGTTACGAGCAGTACTTC
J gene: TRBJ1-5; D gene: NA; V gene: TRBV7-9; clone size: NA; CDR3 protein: CASSLGGQPQHF; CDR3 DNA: TGTGCCAGCAGCTTAGGAGGTCAGCCCCAGCATTTT
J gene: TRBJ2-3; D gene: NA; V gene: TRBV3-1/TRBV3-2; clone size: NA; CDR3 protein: CASSQVSRASGTIDTQYF; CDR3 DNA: TGTGCCAGCAGCCAAGTTAGTCGCGCCAGCGGAACGATAGATACGCAGTATTTT
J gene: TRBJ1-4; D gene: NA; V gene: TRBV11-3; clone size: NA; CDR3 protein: CASSGGSGNEKLFF; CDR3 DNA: TGTGCCAGCTCCGGCGGGTCGGGTAATGAAAAACTGTTTTTT
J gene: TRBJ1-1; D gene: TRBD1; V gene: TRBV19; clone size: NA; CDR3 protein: CASSSRGLNMVNTEAFF; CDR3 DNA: TGTGCCAGTAGTTCCAGGGGGCTTAATATGGTGAACACTGAAGCTTTCTTT
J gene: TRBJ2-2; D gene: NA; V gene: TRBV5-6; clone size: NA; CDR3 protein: CASSGVDRGTGELFF; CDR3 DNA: TGTGCCAGCAGTGGGGTAGATAGGGGCACCGGGGAGCTGTTTTTT
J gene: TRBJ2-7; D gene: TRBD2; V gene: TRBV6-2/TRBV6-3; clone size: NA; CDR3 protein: CASSYPSGGRAGEQYF; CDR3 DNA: TGTGCCAGCAGTTACCCAAGCGGGGGTCGAGCCGGGGAGCAGTACTTC
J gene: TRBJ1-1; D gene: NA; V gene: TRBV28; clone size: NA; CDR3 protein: CASSPQGFGTEAFF; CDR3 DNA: TGTGCCAGCAGCCCACAGGGATTCGGGACTGAAGCTTTCTTT
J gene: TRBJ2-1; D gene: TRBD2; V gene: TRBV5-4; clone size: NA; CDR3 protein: CASNPDPGTSLNEQFF; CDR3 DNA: TGTGCCAGCAACCCCGACCCCGGGACTAGCTTGAATGAGCAGTTCTTC
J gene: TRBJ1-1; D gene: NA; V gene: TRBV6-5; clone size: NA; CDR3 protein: CASRTRWSRDTEAFF; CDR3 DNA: TGTGCCAGCAGGACCCGGTGGAGTCGGGACACTGAAGCTTTCTTT
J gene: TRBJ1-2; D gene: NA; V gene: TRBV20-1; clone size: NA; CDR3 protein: CSAGSGVGYTF; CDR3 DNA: TGCAGTGCTGGTTCCGGGGTTGGCTACACCTTC
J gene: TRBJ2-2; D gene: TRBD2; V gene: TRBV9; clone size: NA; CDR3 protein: CASSVRAGGSGELFF; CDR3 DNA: TGTGCCAGCAGCGTACGAGCGGGGGGGTCCGGGGAGCTGTTTTTT
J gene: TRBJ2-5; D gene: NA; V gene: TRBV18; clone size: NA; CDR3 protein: CASSPIRSPQETQYF; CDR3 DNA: TGTGCCAGCTCACCAATTCGGAGCCCCCAAGAGACCCAGTACTTC
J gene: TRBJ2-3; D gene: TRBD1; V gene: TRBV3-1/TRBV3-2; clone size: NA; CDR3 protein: CASTDRGFVGTDTQYF; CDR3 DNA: TGTGCCAGCACGGACAGGGGGTTTGTTGGCACAGATACGCAGTATTTT
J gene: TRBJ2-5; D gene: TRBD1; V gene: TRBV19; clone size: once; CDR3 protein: CASSLPTGGGETQYF; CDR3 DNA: TGTGCCAGTAGTCTCCCGACAGGGGGCGGAGAGACCCAGTACTTC
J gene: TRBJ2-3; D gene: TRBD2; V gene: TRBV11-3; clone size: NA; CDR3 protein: CASSTRTSGVGSTDTQYF; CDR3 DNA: TGTGCCAGCAGCACCCGGACTAGCGGGGTGGGGTCCACAGATACGCAGTATTTT
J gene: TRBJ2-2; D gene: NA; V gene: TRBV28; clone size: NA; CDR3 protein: CASSFLPTSAGELFF; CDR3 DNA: TGTGCCAGCAGTTTCCTGCCGACTAGTGCCGGGGAGCTGTTTTTT
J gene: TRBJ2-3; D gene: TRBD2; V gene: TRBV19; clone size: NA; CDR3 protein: CASSMTLAGVLDTQYF; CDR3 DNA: TGTGCCAGTAGTATGACCCTAGCGGGGGTTTTAGATACGCAGTATTTT
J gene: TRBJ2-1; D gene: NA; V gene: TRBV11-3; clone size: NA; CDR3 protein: CASSPGWGPPLF; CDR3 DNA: TGTGCCAGCAGCCCGGGGTGGGGGCCCCCTCTCTTC
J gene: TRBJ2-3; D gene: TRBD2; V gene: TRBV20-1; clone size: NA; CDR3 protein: CSASRGTRADTQYF; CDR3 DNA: TGCAGTGCTAGTAGGGGGACTAGGGCCGATACGCAGTATTTT
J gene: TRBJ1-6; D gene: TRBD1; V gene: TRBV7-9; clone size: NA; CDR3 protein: CASSLDMGTGVSPLHF; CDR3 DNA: TGTGCCAGCAGCTTAGACATGGGGACAGGGGTGTCACCCCTCCACTTT
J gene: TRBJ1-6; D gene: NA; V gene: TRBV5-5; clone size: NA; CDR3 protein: CASSLNFPPLHF; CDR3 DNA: TGTGCCAGCAGCTTGAACTTTCCGCCCCTCCACTTT
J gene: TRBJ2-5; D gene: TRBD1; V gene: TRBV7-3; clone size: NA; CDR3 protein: CASSSRTGVQETQYF; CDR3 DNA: TGTGCCAGCAGCTCCAGAACAGGGGTCCAAGAGACCCAGTACTTC
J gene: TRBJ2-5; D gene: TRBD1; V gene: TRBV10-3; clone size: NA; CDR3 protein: CAISARGQGGETQYF; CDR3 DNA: TGTGCCATCAGTGCGCGGGGACAGGGCGGAGAGACCCAGTACTTC
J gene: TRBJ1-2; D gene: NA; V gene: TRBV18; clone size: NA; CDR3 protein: CASSHSNYGYTF; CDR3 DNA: TGTGCCAGCTCACATTCGAACTATGGCTACACCTTC
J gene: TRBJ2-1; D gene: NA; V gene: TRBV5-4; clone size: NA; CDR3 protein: CASSLAGDSYNEQFF; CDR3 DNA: TGTGCCAGCAGCTTGGCAGGGGACTCCTACAATGAGCAGTTCTTC
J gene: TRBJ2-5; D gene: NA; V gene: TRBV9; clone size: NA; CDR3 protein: CASSAGGGKEETQYF; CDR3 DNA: TGTGCCAGCAGCGCCGGTGGGGGGAAGGAAGAGACCCAGTACTTC
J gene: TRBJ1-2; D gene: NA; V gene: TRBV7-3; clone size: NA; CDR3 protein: CASSPSPGYGYTF; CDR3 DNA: TGTGCCAGCAGCCCTTCCCCGGGCTATGGCTACACCTTC
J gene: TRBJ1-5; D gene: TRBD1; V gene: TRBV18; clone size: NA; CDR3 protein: CASSQGANQPQHF; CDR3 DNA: TGTGCCAGCTCACAGGGGGCGAATCAGCCCCAGCATTTT
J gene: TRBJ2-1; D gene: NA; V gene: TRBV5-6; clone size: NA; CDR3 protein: CASSPRGMSSYNEQFF; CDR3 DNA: TGTGCCAGCAGTCCCCGGGGGATGAGCTCCTACAATGAGCAGTTCTTC
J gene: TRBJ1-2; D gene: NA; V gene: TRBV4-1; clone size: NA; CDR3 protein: CASSQDPGGDYGYTF; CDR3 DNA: TGCGCCAGCAGCCAAGATCCCGGGGGGGACTATGGCTACACCTTC
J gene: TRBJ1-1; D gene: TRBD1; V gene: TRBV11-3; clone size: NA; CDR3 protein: CASSPDRGVMNTEAFF; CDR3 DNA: TGTGCCAGCAGCCCCGACAGGGGGGTGATGAACACTGAAGCTTTCTTT
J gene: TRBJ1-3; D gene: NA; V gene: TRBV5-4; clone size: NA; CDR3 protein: CASSLDKGSGNTIYF; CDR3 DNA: TGTGCCAGCAGCTTGGATAAGGGGTCAGGAAACACCATATATTTT
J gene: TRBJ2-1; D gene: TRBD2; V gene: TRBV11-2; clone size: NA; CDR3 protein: CASSLDPSRTSFNEQFF; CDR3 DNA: TGTGCCAGCAGCTTAGATCCCAGCCGGACTAGTTTCAATGAGCAGTTCTTC
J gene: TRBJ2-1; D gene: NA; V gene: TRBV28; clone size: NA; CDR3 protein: CASSPRLGTASYNEQFF; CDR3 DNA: TGTGCCAGCAGTCCACGACTTGGAACCGCCTCCTACAATGAGCAGTTCTTC
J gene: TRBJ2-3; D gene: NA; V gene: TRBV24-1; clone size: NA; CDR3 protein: CATMGTLSTDTQYF; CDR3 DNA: TGTGCCACCATGGGGACACTTAGCACAGATACGCAGTATTTT
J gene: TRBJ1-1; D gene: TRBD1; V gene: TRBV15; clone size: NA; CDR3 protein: CATMRTGAYTEAFF; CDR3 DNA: TGTGCCACCATGCGGACAGGGGCGTACACTGAAGCTTTCTTT
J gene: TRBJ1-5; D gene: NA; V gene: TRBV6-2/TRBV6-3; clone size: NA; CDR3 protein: CASSYSAELNQPQHF; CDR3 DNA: TGTGCCAGCAGTTACTCCGCGGAACTCAATCAGCCCCAGCATTTT
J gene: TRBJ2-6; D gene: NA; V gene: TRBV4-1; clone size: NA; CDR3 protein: CASSQDRSGVGANVLTF; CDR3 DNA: TGCGCCAGCAGCCAAGATAGATCGGGGGTCGGGGCCAACGTCCTGACTTTC
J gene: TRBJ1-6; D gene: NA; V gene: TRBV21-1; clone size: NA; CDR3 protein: CASSKWGGRDNSPLHF; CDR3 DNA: TGTGCCAGCAGCAAGTGGGGGGGACGAGATAATTCACCCCTCCACTTT
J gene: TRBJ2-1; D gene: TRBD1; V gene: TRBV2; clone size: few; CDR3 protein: CASSRTGEAGEQFF; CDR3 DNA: TGTGCCAGCAGCCGGACAGGGGAGGCAGGTGAGCAGTTCTTC
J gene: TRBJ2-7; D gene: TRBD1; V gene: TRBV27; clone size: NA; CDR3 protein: CASSRRDRGYEQYF; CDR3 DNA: TGTGCCAGCAGCCGCCGGGACAGGGGGTACGAGCAGTACTTC